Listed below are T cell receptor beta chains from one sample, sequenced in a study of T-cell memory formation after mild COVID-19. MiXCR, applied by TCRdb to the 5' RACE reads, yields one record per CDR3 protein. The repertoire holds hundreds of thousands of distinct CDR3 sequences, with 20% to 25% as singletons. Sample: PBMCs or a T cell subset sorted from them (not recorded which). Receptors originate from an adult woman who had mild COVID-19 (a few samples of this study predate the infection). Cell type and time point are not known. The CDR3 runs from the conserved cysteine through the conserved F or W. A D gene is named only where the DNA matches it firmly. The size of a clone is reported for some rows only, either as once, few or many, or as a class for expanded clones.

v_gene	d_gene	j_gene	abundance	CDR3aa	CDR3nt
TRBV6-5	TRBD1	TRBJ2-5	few	CASTPQQGAWETQYF	TGTGCCAGCACCCCGCAACAGGGGGCCTGGGAGACCCAGTACTTC
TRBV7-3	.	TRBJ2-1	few	CASSFTRSSYNEQFF	TGTGCCAGCAGCTTTACAAGGAGCTCCTACAATGAGCAGTTCTTC
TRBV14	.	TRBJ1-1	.	CASSLPGQNTEAFF	TGTGCCAGCAGCCTCCCGGGACAGAACACTGAAGCTTTCTTT
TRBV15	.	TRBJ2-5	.	CATSRDPGYAETQYF	TGTGCCACCAGCAGAGATCCCGGCTACGCAGAGACCCAGTACTTC
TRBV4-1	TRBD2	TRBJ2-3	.	CASSQPTSGGPTDTQYF	TGCGCCAGCAGCCAACCTACTAGCGGGGGGCCCACAGATACGCAGTATTTT
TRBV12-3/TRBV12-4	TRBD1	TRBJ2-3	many	CASEPGQGRLDTQYF	TGTGCCAGCGAACCCGGACAGGGTCGGTTAGATACGCAGTATTTT
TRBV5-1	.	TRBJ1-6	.	CASSLFENSPLHF	TGCGCCAGCAGCTTGTTCGAGAATTCACCCCTCCACTTT
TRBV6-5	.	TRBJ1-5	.	CASRGPNQPQHF	TGTGCCAGCAGGGGACCGAATCAGCCCCAGCATTTT
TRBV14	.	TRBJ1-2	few	CASSQDKWGDGYTF	TGTGCCAGCAGCCAAGATAAATGGGGAGATGGCTACACCTTC
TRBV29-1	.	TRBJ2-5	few	CSAGRTMETQYF	TGCAGCGCGGGTAGGACCATGGAGACCCAGTACTTC
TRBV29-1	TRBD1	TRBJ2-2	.	CSVATGASPGELFF	TGCAGCGTTGCGACAGGGGCAAGCCCCGGGGAGCTGTTTTTT
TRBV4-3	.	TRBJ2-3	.	CASSQDNWVGDTQYF	TGCGCCAGCAGCCAAGATAATTGGGTAGGAGATACGCAGTATTTT
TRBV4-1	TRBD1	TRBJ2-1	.	CASSQVVVQGPYNEQFF	TGCGCCAGCAGCCAAGTTGTAGTACAGGGGCCCTACAATGAGCAGTTCTTC
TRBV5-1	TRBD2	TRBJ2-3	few	CASFRGSREYGTDTQYF	TGCGCCAGCTTCCGCGGGTCGCGGGAGTATGGCACAGATACGCAGTATTTT
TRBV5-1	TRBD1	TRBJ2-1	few	CASTKLTGIEDEQFF	TGCGCCAGCACCAAACTGACAGGGATTGAGGATGAGCAGTTCTTC
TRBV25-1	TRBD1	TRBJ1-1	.	CASSLTGAASEAFF	TGTGCCAGCAGTCTGACAGGGGCGGCCTCTGAAGCTTTCTTT
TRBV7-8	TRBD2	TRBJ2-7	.	CASSLRGGSSYEQYF	TGTGCCAGCAGCTTAAGGGGCGGGAGCTCCTACGAGCAGTACTTC
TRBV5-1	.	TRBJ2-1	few	CASSPTDGSVYLNEQFF	TGCGCCAGCAGCCCGACCGATGGAAGTGTATACTTGAATGAGCAGTTCTTC
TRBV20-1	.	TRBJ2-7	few	CSARGQFSYEQYF	TGCAGTGCTAGAGGGCAGTTCTCCTACGAGCAGTACTTC
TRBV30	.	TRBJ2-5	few	CAWSVGGSVETQYF	TGTGCCTGGAGTGTCGGAGGGTCAGTGGAGACCCAGTACTTC
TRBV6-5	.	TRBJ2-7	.	CASSYSSLRGNYEQYF	TGTGCCAGCAGTTACTCGTCTCTGCGGGGAAATTACGAGCAGTACTTC
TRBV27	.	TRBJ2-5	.	CASRASTGNQETQYF	TGTGCCAGCCGCGCGTCGACGGGGAACCAAGAGACCCAGTACTTC
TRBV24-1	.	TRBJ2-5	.	CATSDQTGVETQYF	TGTGCCACCAGTGATCAAACGGGAGTCGAGACCCAGTACTTC
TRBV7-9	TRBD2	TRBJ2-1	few	CASSPLAGGQLGEQFF	TGTGCCAGCAGCCCGCTAGCGGGAGGGCAGCTTGGTGAGCAGTTCTTC